Listed below are T cell receptor beta chains from one sample, sequenced in a study of cytomegalovirus exposure and HLA in healthy donors. The protocol was immunoSEQ multiplex PCR, while the TCRdb copy is restricted to in-frame clones and leaves out a portion. The sample records tens of thousands of clones, approximately 72% being singletons. Sample: PBMCs. The receptors originated from a woman aged 25 to 39 in good health and CMV-seronegative. Both conserved end residues are part of each CDR3. Each record gives: J gene, clone size, V gene, CDR3 length, D gene, CDR3 DNA, CDR3 protein. The D gene is left open where the match is weak. Clone size is given for some rows only: seen once, a few or many times, or a class if the clone is expanded.

TRBJ1-2,NA,TRBV20-1,10,NA,TGCAGTGCTTATAGTAATGGCTACACCTTC,CSAYSNGYTF
TRBJ1-1,NA,TRBV5-4,12,NA,TGTGCCAGCAGCTTGGCGAGGACTGAAGCTTTCTTT,CASSLARTEAFF
TRBJ1-5,NA,TRBV7-2,16,NA,TGTGCCAGCAGCTTAGTAGCAGGGCTTAGCAATCAGCCCCAGCATTTT,CASSLVAGLSNQPQHF
TRBJ1-1,once,TRBV4-1,15,TRBD1,TGCGCCAGCAGCCAACCGGGACAGGTGAACACTGAAGCTTTCTTT,CASSQPGQVNTEAFF
TRBJ2-1,NA,TRBV6-4,12,NA,TGTGCCAGCAGTGTCGGGGAAGAGGAGCAGTTCTTC,CASSVGEEEQFF
TRBJ2-7,NA,TRBV30,12,NA,TGTGCCTGGAGTGGCGCAGGGGCAGGGCAGTACTTC,CAWSGAGAGQYF
TRBJ1-1,NA,TRBV5-1,14,NA,TGCGCCAGCAGCTTGTTGCCAGAGAACACTGAAGCTTTCTTT,CASSLLPENTEAFF
TRBJ1-1,few,TRBV11-1,14,TRBD1,TGTGCCAGCAGCTTAAACAGGGGGGAGACTGAAGCTTTCTTT,CASSLNRGETEAFF
TRBJ1-4,few,TRBV18,15,NA,TGTGCCAGCTCACCTCAGGGAGGGACTAATGAAAAACTGTTTTTT,CASSPQGGTNEKLFF
TRBJ2-3,once,TRBV13,13,NA,TGTGCCAGCAGCCCCATGCCGAGAGATACGCAGTATTTT,CASSPMPRDTQYF
TRBJ1-5,NA,TRBV18,13,NA,TGTGCCAGCTCACCGGAGGATGGGCAGCCCCAGCATTTT,CASSPEDGQPQHF
TRBJ2-7,NA,TRBV6-1,15,TRBD2,TGTGCCAGCAGTGACACGGCGGGAGCCTCATACGAGCAGTACTTC,CASSDTAGASYEQYF
TRBJ2-2,NA,TRBV19,14,TRBD1,TGTGCCAGTACCCAGGGGGCGAACACCGGGGAGCTGTTTTTT,CASTQGANTGELFF
TRBJ2-1,NA,TRBV11-2,16,NA,TGTGCCAGCAGCTTAGATCCAGGAACCTCAACTAATGAGCAGTTCTTC,CASSLDPGTSTNEQFF
TRBJ2-7,few,TRBV28,14,NA,TGTGCCAGCAGTTTACCAGCTAGCTCCTACGAGCAGTACTTC,CASSLPASSYEQYF
TRBJ2-7,NA,TRBV29-1,13,NA,TGCAGCGTTGACAGTGGGGGACTCCACGAGCAGTACTTC,CSVDSGGLHEQYF
TRBJ2-1,NA,TRBV29-1,16,TRBD1,TGCAGCGTTGCGGGCCCCGGGACAGGGTCCTACAATGAGCAGTTCTTC,CSVAGPGTGSYNEQFF
TRBJ1-1,NA,TRBV5-1,13,NA,TGCGCCAGCAGCTTCGGGGAGGACACTGAAGCTTTCTTT,CASSFGEDTEAFF
TRBJ2-1,NA,TRBV25-1,14,NA,TGTGCCAGCAGCGCCGTTAGCTCCTACAATGAGCAGTTCTTC,CASSAVSSYNEQFF
TRBJ1-1,NA,TRBV6-5,13,NA,TGTGCCAGCAGCTATCTAGGCAGCACTGAAGCTTTCTTT,CASSYLGSTEAFF
TRBJ2-3,NA,TRBV9,16,TRBD2,TGTGCCAGCAGCCCACTAGCGGGGGGCGGCACAGATACGCAGTATTTT,CASSPLAGGGTDTQYF
TRBJ2-2,few,TRBV16,13,NA,TGTGCCAGCAGCCAGTCTAACACCGGGGAGCTGTTTTTT,CASSQSNTGELFF
TRBJ2-7,NA,TRBV30,13,TRBD1,TGTGCCTGGAGTAGACAGGGGGCAAATGAGCAGTACTTC,CAWSRQGANEQYF
TRBJ2-1,NA,TRBV29-1,14,TRBD2,TGCAGCGGGGGGGGACTAGCGGAGTACAATGAGCAGTTCTTC,CSGGGLAEYNEQFF
TRBJ1-2,NA,TRBV27,14,NA,TGTGCCAGCAGTCTCGACCCGCGGAACTATGGCTACACCTTC,CASSLDPRNYGYTF
TRBJ1-6,once,TRBV9,15,TRBD1,TGTGCCAGCAGCGTAGCATGGGACAGAAATTCACCCCTCCACTTT,CASSVAWDRNSPLHF
TRBJ1-6,NA,TRBV18,15,TRBD1,TGTGCCAGCTCAAGGGGACAGGGGGCTAATTCACCCCTCCACTTT,CASSRGQGANSPLHF
TRBJ2-2,NA,TRBV2,17,TRBD1,TGTGCCAGCAGTGACCCTCCGGGACAGGGGAGAATAGGGGAGCTGTTTTTT,CASSDPPGQGRIGELFF
TRBJ2-5,NA,TRBV30,13,TRBD1,TGTGCCTGGAGTGGTCAGGGGGCGGAGACCCAGTACTTC,CAWSGQGAETQYF